This passage covers 19 T cell receptor beta chains from one sample sequenced in a study of CD8 T cells in Susac syndrome. Reverse transcription of about 0.5 to 1 ug RNA was performed with random hexamers. TCRdb recomputed calls from the immunoSEQ multiplex PCR reads with MiXCR, one row per CDR3 protein. Among 55,000 to 85,000 distinct CDR3 sequences listed, 95% to 96% were seen once. The sequenced sample consisted of CD4+ T cells from PBMCs. These receptors all come from a human donor with multiple sclerosis.

The V gene is TRBV20-1, the J gene TRBJ2-5; D gene unclear. From germline, CDR1 is DFQATT and CDR2 SNEGSKA (reference sequence). Trimming stripped 6 bases from V and 5 bases from J, with 10 bases between. The CDR3 loop spans 11 amino acids. The CDR3 DNA follows: TGCAGTGCCGACCGTTGGGAGACCCAGTACTTC. Its protein product is CSADRWETQYF.

In its sample, this clonotype was seen once. This sequence joins TRBV12-3 or TRBV12-4 and TRBJ1-2; perhaps TRBD1 as D (5 bases). V dropped 5 bases and J dropped 7 bases, with 11 bases sitting between them. This CDR3 has 12 amino acids. The CDR3 loop reads CASSRPGVGYTF. Written as DNA, the CDR3 is TGTGCCAGCAGTAGACCGGGGGTTGGCTACACCTTC.

This rearrangement joins TRBV20-1 to TRBJ2-5; 10 positions agree with TRBD2. The CDR3 contains 15 residues. Trimming at V came to 3 bases and at J to 3 bases, leaving 7 bases not matched to a gene. Germline V gene sequence: CDR1 DFQATT, CDR2 SNEGSKA (reference sequence). CDR3 in DNA: TGCAGTGCTAGCCTGGTAGCGGGGGGTAAAGAGACCCAGTACTTC. It specifies CSASLVAGGKETQYF.

Here the CDR3 reads CASSLAGTGNQPQHF. The CDR3 region has the DNA TGCGCCAGCAGCTTGGCCGGGACCGGCAATCAGCCCCAGCATTTT. The chain employs TRBV5-1 and TRBJ1-5; possible D gene TRBD1, 5 bases. CDR3 size: 15 residues. V lost 0 bases and J 2 bases, leaving 9 bases between the germline ends. Germline CDR1 reads SGHRS; CDR2 reads YFSETQ.

In its sample, this clonotype was seen once. CDR3 sequence: CASSRLGPSTDTQYF. CDR3 bases: TGTGCCAGCAGCCGCCTTGGTCCTAGCACAGATACGCAGTATTTT. V and J are TRBV12-3 or TRBV12-4 and TRBJ2-3; D remains ambiguous. The ends were cut back, 6 bases at V and 0 bases at J, with 13 bases in the middle. This CDR3 has 15 residues.

The chain has TRBV4-3 and TRBJ2-6; D not resolved. V was clipped by 4 bases and J by 0 bases, with 10 bases between them. The CDR3 loop spans 16 amino acids. CDR1 LGHNA and CDR2 YSLEER come from the germline V gene. CDR3 nucleotides: TGCGCCAGCAGCCTTTTTGGCGGCTCTGGGGCCAACGTCCTGACTTTC. It encodes CASSLFGGSGANVLTF.

This chain links TRBV11-1 with TRBJ2-1; D is ambiguous. The germline V and J ends were trimmed by 1 base and 5 bases, with 9 bases remaining between them. CDR3 length: 14 amino acids. Germline assignment: CDR1 SGHAT and CDR2 FQDESV (reference sequence). The CDR3 region has the DNA TGTGCCAGCAGCTTAGAGCTGGTGAACAATGAGCAGTTCTTC. This codes for CASSLELVNNEQFF.

This chain connects TRBV5-1 to TRBJ2-6; no firm D call. The CDR3 covers 16 residues. V lost 0 bases and J lost 2, with 9 bases in between. The germline V gene has CDR1 SGHRS and CDR2 YFSETQ. In nucleotides, the CDR3 is TGCGCCAGCAGCTTGGAGGCGTTTACTGGGGCCAACGTCCTGACTTTC. This sequence encodes CASSLEAFTGANVLTF. Full variable domain (missing parts from reference TRBV5-1 and TRBJ2-6): KAGVTQTPRYLIKTRGQQVTLSCSPISGHRSVSWYQQTPGQGLQFLFEYFSETQRNKGNFPGRFSGRQFSNSRSEMNVSTLELGDSALYLCASSLEAFTGANVLTFGAGSRLTVL.

CDR3 sequence reads: CASSPRVGAGEKLFF. In DNA, the CDR3 is TGTGCCAGCAGTCCAAGAGTAGGGGCTGGTGAAAAACTGTTTTTT. The chain carries TRBV12-3 or TRBV12-4 and TRBJ1-4; D may be TRBD1 (5 bases). The CDR3 totals 15 residues. The V gene lost 5 bases and the J gene lost 7 bases, with 17 bases spanning the gap.

The chain has TRBV4-1 and TRBJ1-2, with D tentatively TRBD1 (5 bases). This CDR3 comprises 16 residues. Germline CDR1 is MGHRA and CDR2 is YSYEKL. With 3 bases removed from V and 0 bases from J, the gap between germline ends came to 14 bases. The CDR3 region has the DNA TGCGCCAGCAGCCACCCGGGGACCGCGTCTAACTATGGCTACACCTTC. Protein product: CASSHPGTASNYGYTF.

The chain joins TRBV20-1 to TRBJ2-5; 7 bases line up with TRBD2. CDR1 DFQATT and CDR2 SNEGSKA come from the germline V gene (reference sequence). The CDR3 consists of 13 residues. V lost 3 bases to trimming and J lost 1 base; unmatched junction nucleotides: 2. The CDR3 is CSASGGGQETQYF. The CDR3 DNA reads as TGCAGTGCTAGTGGCGGGGGCCAAGAGACCCAGTACTTC.

The rearrangement uses TRBV20-1 and TRBJ2-3; no definite D call. Looked up from germline, CDR1 is DFQATT and CDR2 is SNEGSKA (reference sequence). V lost 6 bases, J lost 5 bases, and 30 bases lay in between. The CDR3 length is 18 residues. The CDR3 nucleotides are TGCAGTGCCTCTCCTCAGAAGGCAACCTTTGTGACCTTAGATACGCAGTATTTT. Protein sequence: CSASPQKATFVTLDTQYF.

To note about this clonotype: An end of the junction differs from the germline gene, which may be a read error. The chain is built from TRBV7-7 and TRBJ2-5, with D perhaps matching TRBD2 (6 bases). This CDR3 has 13 residues. The germline V gene encodes CDR1 SSHAT and CDR2 FNYEAQ (reference sequence). For the CDR3, the DNA is TGTGCTAGCAGCCGGGACTTTGAGGAGACCCAGTACTTC. Translating it yields CASSRDFEETQYF. The full variable domain, in which reference TRBV7-7 and TRBJ2-5 provide the parts outside the CDR3, is GAGVSQSPRYKVTKRGQDVTLRCDPISSHATLYWYQQALGQGPEFLTYFNYEAQPDKSGLPSDRFSAERPEGSISTLTIQRTEQRDSAMYRCASSRDFEETQYFGPGTRLLVL.

V is TRBV12-3 or TRBV12-4 and J is TRBJ1-1, with D tentatively TRBD1 (6 bases). V lost 1 base and J lost 4, with 13 bases in between. The CDR3 is 15 amino acids. The CDR3 spells CASSLVGAKGTEAFF. CDR3 bases: TGTGCCAGCAGTTTAGTGGGGGCGAAAGGCACTGAAGCTTTCTTT.

This chain uses TRBV5-1 with TRBJ2-5; TRBD1 aligns across 8 bases. CDR3 size: 14 residues. Germline CDR1 SGHRS, CDR2 YFSETQ. J gave up 5 bases and V 4 bases, and 7 bases lay outside the gene matches. This CDR3 reads CASSDDRGSETQYF. The CDR3 region has the DNA TGCGCCAGCAGCGATGACAGGGGTAGCGAGACCCAGTACTTC. The whole variable domain, filled in from reference TRBV5-1 and TRBJ2-5, reads KAGVTQTPRYLIKTRGQQVTLSCSPISGHRSVSWYQQTPGQGLQFLFEYFSETQRNKGNFPGRFSGRQFSNSRSEMNVSTLELGDSALYLCASSDDRGSETQYFGPGTRLLVL.

The chain carries TRBV5-1 and TRBJ1-2, with D hard to call. Trimming took 0 bases from V and 8 from J, leaving 8 bases between them. CDR3 length: 12 amino acids. CDR1 is SGHRS, CDR2 YFSETQ, per germline. The CDR3 nucleotides read TGCGCCAGCAGCTTGGGCGTGGGCGGCTACACCTTC. Protein sequence: CASSLGVGGYTF.

The V call is TRBV7-8, the J call TRBJ2-7; the match to TRBD1 covers 8 bases. The V segment lost 5 bases and the J segment 5 bases; nucleotides outside the gene matches: 8. This CDR3 comprises 14 residues. Germline V gene data show CDR1 as SGHVS and CDR2 as FQNEAQ. CDR3 nucleotides: TGTGCCAGCAGCCCCGGGACAGGTATACACGAGCAGTACTTC. The encoded protein is CASSPGTGIHEQYF.

The chain joins TRBV10-3 to TRBJ2-5; weak D call: TRBD1 (6 bases). The length of the CDR3 is 15 residues. Germline loops: CDR1 ENHRY, CDR2 SYGVKD. V was pared by 0 bases and J by 4 bases, with 12 bases between. CDR3 amino acids: CAISESEAGAETQYF. CDR3 nucleotides: TGTGCCATCAGTGAGTCGGAGGCAGGGGCAGAGACCCAGTACTTC.

CDR3 in amino acids: CASSSQGYQPQHF. DNA of the CDR3: TGTGCCAGCAGTTCACAGGGGTACCAGCCCCAGCATTTT. This chain joins TRBV2 and TRBJ1-5; TRBD1 matches 7 bases. The V segment lost 5 bases and the J segment 7 bases; nucleotides outside the gene matches: 5. CDR1 is SNHLY, CDR2 FYNNEI, per germline. This CDR3 region has 13 residues.